This T cell receptor (beta chain) was recovered during a study of response to subunit inactivated influenza vaccine. Study results and caveats: The authors proposed limited new T cell recruitment per seasonal influenza vaccination.

TCRdb re-derived calls from the RT-PCR reads in MiXCR, one entry per CDR3 protein. The sample comprises over 450,000 distinct CDR3 sequences, 10% to 15% of which are singletons, and around 14% rests with the top ten. A few counts support this clonotype. What it recognizes is unknown. This CDR3 comprises 14 residues. V was clipped by 4 bases and J by 2 bases, with 9 bases between them. Sequencing was performed on PBMCs from blood, taken more than 35 days after vaccination. This rearrangement joins TRBV12-3 or TRBV12-4 to TRBJ2-1; D unresolved. The sequence was collected from a man aged 45-65 years who received an inactivated influenza vaccine. CDR3 region: CASSSPAAYNEQFF. The CDR3 bases are TGTGCCAGCAGTTCACCCGCGGCCTACAATGAGCAGTTCTTC.